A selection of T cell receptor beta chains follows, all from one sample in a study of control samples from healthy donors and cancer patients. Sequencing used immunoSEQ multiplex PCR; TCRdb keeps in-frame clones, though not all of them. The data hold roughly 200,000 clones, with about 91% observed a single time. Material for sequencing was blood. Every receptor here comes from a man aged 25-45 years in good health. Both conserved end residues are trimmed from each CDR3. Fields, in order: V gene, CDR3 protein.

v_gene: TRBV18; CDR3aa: ASSRKDRGWYGYT
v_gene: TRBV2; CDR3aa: ANLKGSGEKLF
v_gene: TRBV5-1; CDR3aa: ASSLRTGQGFDTEAF
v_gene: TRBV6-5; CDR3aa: ASSDRTPSTDTQY
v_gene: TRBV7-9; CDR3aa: ASSQSAGTRVFYEQY
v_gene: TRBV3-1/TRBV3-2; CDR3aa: ASSQDQFRYTEAF
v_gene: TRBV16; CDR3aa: ASSQSRGDYGYT
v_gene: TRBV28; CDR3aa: ASSKQPNEQF
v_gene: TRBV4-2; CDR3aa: ASSQLGGGGQDIQY
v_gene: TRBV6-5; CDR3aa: ASSYCPGRTGELF
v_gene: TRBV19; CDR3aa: ASRRTSGGKADTQY
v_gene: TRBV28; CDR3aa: ASSRDSSGANVLT
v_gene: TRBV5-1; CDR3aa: ASSVESSGGTIYNEQF
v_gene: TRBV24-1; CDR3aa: ATSDSPGSYGYT
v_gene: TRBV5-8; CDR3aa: ASSGDRGNEKLF
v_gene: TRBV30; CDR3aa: AWRLQGLGSPLH
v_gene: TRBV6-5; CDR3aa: ASALGGATDTQY
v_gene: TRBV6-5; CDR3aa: ASSYSEGGVYGYT
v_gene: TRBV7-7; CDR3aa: ASSTWTSGVTGELF
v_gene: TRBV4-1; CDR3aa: ASSQQLAGGPYEQY
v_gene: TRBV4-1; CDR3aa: ASRSNRGGVRLNTEAF
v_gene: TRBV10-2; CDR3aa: ASSDPYPRSTNEKLF
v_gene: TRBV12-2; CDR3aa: ASRLVSGDGAASTDTQY
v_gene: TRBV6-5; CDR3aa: ASISSQAPQETQY
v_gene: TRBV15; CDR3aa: ATSSYQGSYEQY
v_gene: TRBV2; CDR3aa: AIKPLRRTGGSNTEAF
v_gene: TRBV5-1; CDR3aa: ASSQQGYAEKLF
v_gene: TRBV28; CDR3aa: ASSAPPGEKF